This T cell receptor (beta chain) stems from a study of CD8+ T cells in alopecia areata. Whole-study context: A regimen of oral tofacitinib, 5 to 10 mg twice daily, was given to treated patients.

cDNA reverse transcribed from extracted RNA served as the sequencing template. Some clones are missing from TCRdb's copy, which holds only in-frame ones; the method was immunoSEQ multiplex PCR. The table shows some 99,000 clones, with more than 55% occurring only once. Treatment noted: oral pan-JAK inhibitor, 5-10 mg twice daily. Lesional scalp tissue (obtained by punch biopsy) and peripheral blood were collected from alopecia areata patients. There are 16 residues in the CDR3. The germline gives CDR1 MGHRA, CDR2 YSYEKL. J lost 5 bases, V lost 0 bases, and 10 bases had no gene match. This specimen was CD8+ T cells sorted from blood, taken at week 4, from a patient treated with tofacitinib. The receptor's source is a human donor with alopecia areata. The V and J genes are TRBV4-1 and TRBJ2-7; 7 bases are shared with TRBD2. CDR3 nucleotide sequence: TGCGCCAGCAGCCAAGACATCGCTAGCGGACACCACGAGCAGTACTTC. Translating gives CASSQDIASGHHEQYF.